In its sample, the clone carrying this T cell receptor (beta chain) was seen once. Some clones are missing from TCRdb's copy, which holds only in-frame ones; the method was immunoSEQ multiplex PCR. The repertoire includes about 87,000 clones, roughly 90% of them detected once, and 3% to 3.5% sits in the top ten. These data belong to a study of glioma-infiltrating T cells after dendritic cell vaccination. Overall study: Dendritic cells derived from monocytes and pulsed with autologous tumor lysate formed the vaccine.

Per germline, CDR1 SGHRS and CDR2 YFSETQ. The CDR3 spans 16 residues. The V end lost 1 base, the J end lost 6 bases, and 16 bases lay between the germline ends. This chain joins TRBV5-1 and TRBJ2-2; possibly TRBD1 for D (6 bases). The sequence was collected from a human donor with glioblastoma. Here the sequenced sample was blood, taken before dendritic cell vaccination. The CDR3 is CASSLIGDTTPGELFF. The CDR3 DNA follows: TGCGCCAGCAGCTTGATAGGGGACACAACCCCCGGGGAGCTGTTTTTT. The full variable domain, rest sourced from reference TRBV5-1 and TRBJ2-2, is KAGVTQTPRYLIKTRGQQVTLSCSPISGHRSVSWYQQTPGQGLQFLFEYFSETQRNKGNFPGRFSGRQFSNSRSEMNVSTLELGDSALYLCASSLIGDTTPGELFFGEGSRLTVL.